These 25 T cell receptor beta chains were all obtained from the same sample, sequenced in a study of cytomegalovirus exposure and HLA in healthy donors. The PCR was carried out with 60 Vbeta primers and 13 Jbeta primers. The protocol was immunoSEQ multiplex PCR, while the TCRdb copy is restricted to in-frame clones and leaves out a portion. The top ten hold around 7% of the sample, which has around 150,000 clones, 77% seen once. Sequencing input: PBMCs. The receptors originated from a male donor in good health and CMV-seropositive.

The gene calls are TRBV9 and TRBJ2-1; maybe TRBD2 (6 bases). The V and J ends lost 3 bases and 0 bases respectively, with 16 bases between them. The CDR3 covers 17 residues. Germline V gene sequence: CDR1 SGDLS, CDR2 YYNGEE. The CDR3 DNA follows: TGTGCCAGCAGCGAAAGACTAGTCCCCAGCTCCTACAATGAGCAGTTCTTC. It encodes CASSERLVPSSYNEQFF.

This clone showed up just a few times. This chain uses TRBV11-2 with TRBJ1-6; D is unclear. Trimming shortened V by 0 bases and J by 5 bases, and 8 bases separated the two germline ends. The CDR3 is 15 residues long. The germline V gene encodes CDR1 SGHAT and CDR2 FQNNGV. Here the CDR3 reads CASSLDLGNNSPLHF. The CDR3 DNA is TGTGCCAGCAGCTTAGATCTGGGCAATAATTCACCCCTCCACTTT.

The chain couples TRBV7-2 to TRBJ2-7, with D maybe TRBD1 (5 bases). Trimming took off 5 bases at V and 3 bases at J, with 17 bases between the two ends. Germline assignment: CDR1 SGHTA and CDR2 FQGNSA. The CDR3 spans 15 residues. DNA of the CDR3: TGTGCCAGCAGCGTTACGCGCAGGGTAGTCTACGAGCAGTACTTC. Translation gives CASSVTRRVVYEQYF.

The gene calls are TRBV7-9 and TRBJ1-1, with no clear D. This CDR3 is built from 12 residues. V lost 5 bases and J lost 3, with 7 bases in between. Germline V lookup: CDR1 SEHNR, CDR2 FQNEAQ (reference sequence). CDR3 nucleotides: TGTGCCAGCAGCCTACCACACACTGAAGCTTTCTTT. Translating it yields CASSLPHTEAFF. Complete variable domain (other parts from reference TRBV7-9 and TRBJ1-1): DTGVSQNPRHKITKRGQNVTFRCDPISEHNRLYWYRQTLGQGPEFLTYFQNEAQLEKSRLLSDRFSAERPKGSFSTLEIQRTEQGDSAMYLCASSLPHTEAFFGQGTRLTVV.

V and J are TRBV6-1 and TRBJ2-5; TRBD1 might be the D (5 bases). Trimming left V 2 bases short and J 4 bases short, with 14 bases between. This CDR3 has 15 amino acids. CDR1 MNHNS and CDR2 SASEGT come from the germline V gene. CDR3 amino acids: CASSETGEPGETQYF. In DNA form, the CDR3 reads TGTGCCAGCAGTGAAACAGGAGAGCCTGGAGAGACCCAGTACTTC.

To note about this clone: One junction end disagrees with the germline gene, perhaps due to a read error. The J gene is TRBJ2-1, the V gene TRBV6-1; D might be TRBD2 (5 bases). Germline CDR1 reads MNHNS; CDR2 reads SASEGT. The CDR3 sequence is 14 residues long. CDR3 region: CASSDWRAYSEQFF. CDR3 sequence (DNA): TGTGCCAGCAGTGATTGGCGGGCCTACAGTGAGCAGTTCTTC.

The CDR3 bases are TGTGCCAGCAGCGAAAGCTTCTGGACTTTCAATCAGCCCCAGCATTTT. It specifies CASSESFWTFNQPQHF. The chain recombines TRBV7-2 with TRBJ1-5; D gene ambiguous. Germline V gene sequence: CDR1 SGHTA, CDR2 FQGNSA. The CDR3 covers 16 residues. V lost 5 bases and J 3 bases, leaving 17 bases between the germline ends.

The J gene is TRBJ1-2, the V gene TRBV19; 8 positions match TRBD1. CDR3 length: 14 amino acids. V shed 5 bases and J 8 bases; nucleotides not matched to a gene: 10. Germline assignment: CDR1 LNHDA and CDR2 SQIVND (reference sequence). The CDR3 DNA is TGTGCCAGTAGTCTAACGACAGGGGCCGGCGGCTACACCTTC. This codes for CASSLTTGAGGYTF.

This sequence joins TRBV29-1 and TRBJ1-3, with D maybe TRBD1 (6 bases). The CDR3 runs 13 residues. The germline CDR1 and CDR2 sequences are SQVTM and ANQGSEA. V lost 7 bases and J 6 bases, leaving 16 bases between the germline ends. CDR3 nucleotide sequence: TGCAGCGCCGAGGTACAGGGTGAAAACACCATATATTTT. This translates into CSAEVQGENTIYF.

The CDR3 DNA sequence: TGTGCCAGCAGTCCCTTAATCTATGGCTACACCTTC. It encodes CASSPLIYGYTF. The chain is built from TRBV6-1 and TRBJ1-2, with D uncertain. The CDR3 totals 12 residues. The V gene's germline CDR1 is MNHNS and CDR2 SASEGT. V lost 5 bases, J lost 4 bases, and 8 bases lay in between.

The chain couples TRBV11-2 to TRBJ2-1; TRBD2 matches at 7 bases. The length of the CDR3 is 19 residues. V trimming: 2 bases; J trimming: 7 bases; junction bases outside the gene matches: 20. Germline V gene data show CDR1 as SGHAT and CDR2 as FQNNGV. The CDR3 here is CASSLYGGGVAGPRNEQFF. The CDR3 DNA sequence: TGTGCCAGCAGCTTATACGGGGGAGGGGTGGCGGGTCCGAGAAATGAGCAGTTCTTC.

V usage is TRBV2 and J usage is TRBJ2-7; D is possibly TRBD2 (5 bases). The CDR3 has 14 amino acids. V was clipped by 5 bases and J by 3 bases, with 14 bases between them. Looked up from germline, CDR1 is SNHLY and CDR2 is FYNNEI. This CDR3 reads CASSRERRLYEQYF. CDR3 bases: TGTGCCAGCAGTCGCGAACGGAGGCTCTACGAGCAGTACTTC.

The chain is built from TRBV2 and TRBJ2-5, with D hard to call. Germline V CDR1 and CDR2: SNHLY, FYNNEI. CDR3 length: 15 amino acids. V lost 2 bases and J 4 bases, leaving 14 bases between the germline ends. In DNA, the CDR3 is TGTGCCAGCAGTGAATTTAGTACGTTTCCAGAGACCCAGTACTTC. Translation gives CASSEFSTFPETQYF.

This chain's CDR3 is CASSGLEERYEQYF. The CDR3 nucleotides are TGTGCCAGCAGTGGATTGGAGGAGCGGTACGAGCAGTACTTC. The chain combines TRBV2 with TRBJ2-7; D might be TRBD2 (5 bases). There are 14 residues in the CDR3. With 4 bases removed from V and 4 bases from J, the gap between germline ends came to 14 bases. Germline CDR1 SNHLY, CDR2 FYNNEI.

As to this clone: The same CDR3 can be traced to other DNA sequences in this sample. V is TRBV27 and J is TRBJ2-5; unclear D gene. Germline lookup yields CDR1 MNHEY and CDR2 SMNVEV (reference sequence). The CDR3 is made up of 12 amino acids. V dropped 4 bases and J dropped 3 bases, with 6 bases sitting between them. The CDR3 is CASSSREETQYF. The CDR3 DNA reads as TGTGCCAGCAGTTCCCGAGAAGAGACCCAGTACTTC.

V and J are TRBV2 and TRBJ2-5, with D hard to call. Trimming removed 5 bases from V and 1 base from J, with 5 bases in between. Germline CDR1 is SNHLY and CDR2 is FYNNEI. The CDR3 contains 12 residues. The CDR3 DNA reads TGTGCCAGCAGTTTCAGCCAAGAGACCCAGTACTTC. It specifies CASSFSQETQYF.

The table lists this clone with a few counts. V and J are TRBV7-8 and TRBJ1-1, with 8 nucleotides matching TRBD1. V gave up 4 bases and J gave up 8 bases; unmatched junction bases: 15. The CDR3 covers 16 residues. Germline-derived CDR1 and CDR2 are SGHVS and FQNEAQ. The CDR3 is CASSSTGTGPEPEAFF. In DNA, the CDR3 is TGTGCCAGCAGCTCGACCGGGACAGGTCCGGAACCAGAAGCTTTCTTT. The variable domain in full, with the rest retrieved from reference TRBV7-8 and TRBJ1-1, is GAGVSQSPRYKVAKRGQDVALRCDPISGHVSLFWYQQALGQGPEFLTYFQNEAQLDKSGLPSDRFFAERPEGSVSTLKIQRTQQEDSAVYLCASSSTGTGPEPEAFFGQGTRLTVV.

V is TRBV5-1 and J is TRBJ2-2; 9 bases map to TRBD2. J was trimmed by 2 bases and V by 6 bases; bases with no gene match: 8. CDR1 SGHRS and CDR2 YFSETQ come from the germline V gene. The CDR3 consists of 16 residues. The DNA of the CDR3 is TGCGCCAGCACGAGGAGCGGGGGGCGTAACACCGGGGAGCTGTTTTTT. Residues: CASTRSGGRNTGELFF.

The chain employs TRBV4-3 and TRBJ2-1; possible D gene TRBD2, 6 bases. Germline V CDR1 and CDR2: LGHNA, YSLEER. Trimming took 0 bases from V and 5 from J, leaving 17 bases between them. The CDR3 loop spans 17 amino acids. The CDR3, as DNA: TGCGCCAGCAGCCAAGATCCCGAGCGACTAGAAAACAATGAGCAGTTCTTC. Encoded protein: CASSQDPERLENNEQFF.

This clone was found a few times. The rearrangement joins TRBV5-6 to TRBJ1-2; D not certain. This CDR3 has 14 residues. Germline V gene sequence: CDR1 SGHDT, CDR2 YYEEEE. V was trimmed by 4 bases and J by 5 bases, leaving 15 bases between them. The chain's CDR3 is CASSGSFARYGYTF. The CDR3 coding sequence is TGTGCCAGCAGCGGATCCTTCGCGAGGTATGGCTACACCTTC.

The V and J genes are TRBV5-1 and TRBJ1-5; D gene ambiguous. The CDR3 has 15 amino acids. Germline V gene data show CDR1 as SGHRS and CDR2 as YFSETQ. Between the trimmed V and J ends, which lost 0 bases and 4 bases, there was a span of 11 bases. The CDR3 is CASSLDPTGNQPQHF. The CDR3 bases are TGCGCCAGCAGCTTGGACCCGACTGGGAATCAGCCCCAGCATTTT.

In its sample, this clone was seen a few times. The rearrangement uses TRBV4-2 and TRBJ1-2, with 9 nucleotides matching TRBD1. V lost 7 bases and J lost 8; bases outside the gene matches: 14. Germline loops: CDR1 LGHNA, CDR2 YNFKEQ. CDR3 size: 15 residues. For the CDR3, the DNA is TGTGCCAGCACGCGAGGGACAGGGAATGTAGGGGGCTACACCTTC. This encodes CASTRGTGNVGGYTF.

The rearrangement uses TRBV5-1 and TRBJ2-5; TRBD2 might be the D (6 bases). The V gene's germline CDR1 is SGHRS and CDR2 YFSETQ. This CDR3 is built from 15 residues. V lost 4 bases, J lost 1 base, and 14 bases lay in between. The CDR3 nucleotides read TGCGCCAGCAGCCCTGGTCGGGGACTCCAAGAGACCCAGTACTTC. Translated: CASSPGRGLQETQYF.

The CDR3 region is CASTPRRRETEAFF. Written as DNA, the CDR3 is TGTGCCAGTACCCCCAGGAGGCGTGAGACTGAAGCTTTCTTT. The V gene is TRBV19, the J gene TRBJ1-1; D ambiguous. Germline V gene sequence: CDR1 LNHDA, CDR2 SQIVND (reference sequence). The CDR3 runs 14 residues. The V gene lost 7 bases and the J gene lost 5 bases, with 17 bases spanning the gap.

This chain uses TRBV19 with TRBJ1-3, with 7 bases identical to TRBD1. The V and J ends lost 10 bases and 2 bases, in that order; junction bases with no gene match: 5. This CDR3 spans 13 amino acids. Looked up from germline, CDR1 is LNHDA and CDR2 is SQIVND (reference sequence). DNA of the CDR3: TGTGCCACTAGGCAGGGGGCTGGAAACACCATATATTTT. It translates to CATRQGAGNTIYF.